One sample yielded the 8 T cell receptor beta chains listed below, sequenced in a study of blood T cell repertoires in COVID-19. Data came from immunoSEQ multiplex PCR; TCRdb stores just in-frame clones and leaves some out. The sample includes about 180,000 clones, approximately 89% seen only once; the top ten take approximately 2.7%. The source material was peripheral blood. The receptors shown here come from a man aged 40-55 years with active or convalescent COVID-19.

This clone came up a few times. The chain has TRBV19 and TRBJ1-5, with 7 positions matching TRBD1. The CDR3 runs to 15 residues. J was trimmed by 3 bases and V by 5 bases; bases with no gene match: 7. The germline CDR1 and CDR2 sequences are LNHDA and SQIVND (reference sequence). CDR3 amino acids: CASSDTGAANQPQHF. CDR3 nucleotides: TGTGCCAGTAGTGATACAGGGGCGGCCAATCAGCCCCAGCATTTT.

The chain is built from TRBV11-2 and TRBJ2-1, with D maybe TRBD1 (5 bases). Per germline, CDR1 SGHAT and CDR2 FQNNGV. CDR3 size: 17 residues. V was clipped by 5 bases and J by 0 bases, with 17 bases between them. CDR3 amino acids: CASSPPAETVSYNEQFF. DNA for the CDR3: TGTGCCAGCAGCCCCCCGGCAGAGACAGTCTCCTACAATGAGCAGTTCTTC.

The chain carries TRBV20-1 and TRBJ2-7, with a weak D call TRBD1 (7 bases). CDR1 and CDR2 (germline): DFQATT, SNEGSKA (reference sequence). The CDR3 runs to 11 residues. Trimming pared 2 bases from V and 6 bases from J, leaving 8 bases between. CDR3 coding DNA: TGCAGTGCTAGACAGGGGGGCGAGCAGTACTTC. Translated: CSARQGGEQYF.

This rearrangement joins TRBV12-5 to TRBJ1-3; D is unclear. V was pared by 3 bases and J by 1 base, with 16 bases between. The CDR3 is made up of 17 amino acids. Germline values: CDR1 LGHNT, CDR2 FRNRAP. The CDR3 is CASGFPSNEWSGNTIYF. For the CDR3, the DNA is TGTGCTAGTGGTTTCCCAAGCAATGAGTGGTCTGGAAACACCATATATTTT.

This clone was seen more than once but under ten times. The CDR3 protein is CASSDTSGGAAEQFF. The CDR3 DNA sequence: TGTGCCAGCAGTGATACTAGCGGGGGGGCCGCTGAGCAGTTCTTC. V is TRBV6-1 and J is TRBJ2-1, with 13 bases fitting TRBD2. V was clipped by 3 bases and J by 9 bases; unmatched bases: 5. In germline, CDR1 is MNHNS, CDR2 SASEGT. The CDR3 is 15 amino acids.

The chain employs TRBV28 and TRBJ1-1, with TRBD1 as a possible D gene (6 bases). This CDR3 region has 14 residues. Germline V gene data show CDR1 as MDHEN and CDR2 as SYDVKM. Trimming removed 3 bases from V and 3 bases from J, with 11 bases in between. CDR3 region: CASSFRAGDTEAFF. For the CDR3, the DNA is TGTGCCAGCAGTTTTAGGGCAGGGGACACTGAAGCTTTCTTT.

In its sample, this clone was seen once. The J gene is TRBJ2-7, the V gene TRBV10-3; D gene unclear. The CDR3 runs 13 residues. The germline gives CDR1 ENHRY, CDR2 SYGVKD. Trimming removed 2 bases at V and 4 bases at J, with 9 bases between. The CDR3 region is CAISERSPYEQYF. CDR3 sequence (DNA): TGTGCCATCAGTGAGCGTAGTCCGTACGAGCAGTACTTC.

Here the CDR3 DNA reads TGTGCCAGTAGCATCAGTCGGGGCTATGGCTACACCTTC. Its translation is CASSISRGYGYTF. This rearrangement joins TRBV19 to TRBJ1-2; no reliable D call. The CDR3 totals 13 residues. Germline V gene sequence: CDR1 LNHDA, CDR2 SQIVND (reference sequence). V gave up 6 bases and J gave up 4 bases, with 12 bases separating them.